The 32 T cell receptor beta chains listed next were all sequenced from one sample in a study of blood T cell repertoires in COVID-19. TCRdb keeps only in-frame clones here, not all; method: immunoSEQ multiplex PCR. The repertoire holds fewer than 150,000 clones, with approximately 90% as singletons. Sample: peripheral blood. These receptors all come from a woman aged 80 or over with acute or convalescent COVID-19.

This sequence joins TRBV6-5 and TRBJ1-1, with TRBD1 matching over 7 bases. The CDR3 is made up of 14 amino acids. Trimming removed 5 bases from V and 4 bases from J; junction bases left unmatched: 7. CDR1 and CDR2 (germline): MNHEY, SVGAGI. This chain's CDR3 is CASSIRQGGTEAFF. CDR3 coding DNA: TGTGCCAGCAGTATCCGACAGGGCGGCACTGAAGCTTTCTTT.

The gene calls are TRBV6-5 and TRBJ1-2, with a possible D match to TRBD1 (5 bases). This CDR3 is 13 amino acids long. The V gene lost 9 bases and the J gene lost 0 bases, with 11 bases spanning the gap. Germline CDR1 is MNHEY and CDR2 is SVGAGI. The CDR3, as DNA: TGTGCCAGTGACAGCCACGCTAACTATGGCTACACCTTC. It translates to CASDSHANYGYTF.

This clone was seen only once. V and J are TRBV6-5 and TRBJ1-1; D might be TRBD1 (6 bases). This CDR3 contains 13 residues. Germline values: CDR1 MNHEY, CDR2 SVGAGI. V gave up 5 bases and J gave up 3 bases, with 10 bases separating them. The CDR3 coding sequence is TGTGCCAGCAGTCCGACAGGCTACACTGAAGCTTTCTTT. Amino acids: CASSPTGYTEAFF.

V usage is TRBV11-2 and J usage is TRBJ1-4, with D uncertain. Trimming pared 6 bases from V and 2 bases from J, leaving 7 bases between. This CDR3 region has 13 residues. The germline V gene has CDR1 SGHAT and CDR2 FQNNGV. CDR3 sequence: CASSTSTNEKLFF. Written as DNA, the CDR3 is TGTGCCAGCAGTACAAGTACTAATGAAAAACTGTTTTTT.

The chain has TRBV11-2 and TRBJ2-3; possibly TRBD1 for D (6 bases). Germline V gene lookup returns CDR1 SGHAT and CDR2 FQNNGV. The length of the CDR3 is 15 residues. The V gene lost 2 bases and the J gene lost 5 bases, with 14 bases spanning the gap. The chain's CDR3 is CASSLRQGHLDTQYF. The CDR3 region has the DNA TGTGCCAGCAGCTTAAGGCAGGGACACTTAGATACGCAGTATTTT.

The rearrangement uses TRBV27 and TRBJ1-2; D may be TRBD1 (5 bases). CDR1 is MNHEY, CDR2 SMNVEV, per germline (reference sequence). The CDR3 covers 14 residues. V was cut by 7 bases and J by 4 bases, with 16 bases left in between. The DNA for the CDR3 is TGTGCCAGCACCTTCGGTCAGGGTGGCTATGGCTACACCTTC. Translated: CASTFGQGGYGYTF.

The V call is TRBV18, the J call TRBJ1-5, with 7 positions matching TRBD1. J lost 7 bases, V lost 3 bases, and 3 bases had no gene match. The CDR3 is 13 amino acids. Germline CDR1 reads KGHSH; CDR2 reads LQKENI. The CDR3 DNA follows: TGTGCCAGCTCACCGGGGGACAGCCAGCCCCAGCATTTT. Amino acid sequence: CASSPGDSQPQHF.

A remark on this clone: At one end the junction does not follow the germline gene, possibly because of a read error. The chain uses TRBV7-7 and TRBJ2-1; 9 bases are shared with TRBD2. CDR3 length: 18 residues. The germline gives CDR1 SSHAT, CDR2 FNYEAQ (reference sequence). The CDR3 is CASSPIGWRGGRDGEQFF. The CDR3 DNA follows: TGTGCTAGCAGCCCAATCGGGTGGCGGGGGGGCCGGGATGGTGAGCAGTTCTTC.

This sequence joins TRBV7-2 and TRBJ2-7, with D maybe TRBD2 (6 bases). V was cut by 1 base and J by 1 base, with 14 bases left in between. Germline lookup yields CDR1 SGHTA and CDR2 FQGNSA. The CDR3 has 16 amino acids. The CDR3 nucleotides are TGTGCCAGCAGCTTAGGTGGCCTAGCGAGATCCTACGAGCAGTACTTC. This codes for CASSLGGLARSYEQYF.

The chain joins TRBV4-2 to TRBJ1-6; no firm D call. CDR1 and CDR2 from the germline V gene are LGHNA and YNFKEQ. The CDR3 extends over 17 amino acids. V was pared by 1 base and J by 2 bases, with 12 bases between. As DNA, the CDR3 is TGTGCCAGCAGCCAAGGTCAGGTGGGCGCCTATAATTCACCCCTCCACTTT. Amino acids: CASSQGQVGAYNSPLHF.

The V gene is TRBV5-4, the J gene TRBJ2-3; the D gene is possibly TRBD2 (7 bases). The V end was cut by 0 bases, the J end by 0 bases, with 11 bases between. CDR3 length: 16 amino acids. Germline-derived CDR1 and CDR2 are SGHNT and YYREEE (reference sequence). The chain's CDR3 is CASSLAGGASTDTQYF. The CDR3, as DNA: TGTGCCAGCAGCTTGGCGGGGGGCGCCAGCACAGATACGCAGTATTTT.

This clone showed up just once. This sequence joins TRBV3-1 (or the pseudogene TRBV3-2) and TRBJ1-3; D not certain. V lost 1 base to trimming and J lost 2 bases, with 9 bases between them. CDR3 length: 15 amino acids. The germline CDR1 and CDR2 sequences are LGHDT and YNNKEL (reference sequence). CDR3 region: CASSQGGGAGNTIYF. In DNA form, the CDR3 reads TGTGCCAGCAGCCAAGGTGGCGGGGCTGGAAACACCATATATTTT.

V gene TRBV7-3 combines with J gene TRBJ1-5, with D possibly TRBD1 on 6 matching bases. The germline CDR1 and CDR2 sequences are SGHTA and FQGTGA. The CDR3 extends over 13 amino acids. Deletions cut 0 bases from V and 7 bases from J, with 7 bases between. CDR3 nucleotides: TGTGCCAGCAGCTTAACACAGGGCCAGCCCCAGCATTTT. Translated, it gives CASSLTQGQPQHF.

This clone is a singleton in its sample. The rearrangement uses TRBV6-5 and TRBJ2-2, with D uncertain. Looked up from germline, CDR1 is MNHEY and CDR2 is SVGAGI. V gave up 6 bases and J gave up 4 bases, with 6 bases separating them. The CDR3 is 12 residues long. CDR3 region: CASSLSTGELFF. CDR3 sequence (DNA): TGTGCCAGCAGCCTTTCCACCGGGGAGCTGTTTTTT.

The genes are TRBV5-4 and TRBJ2-3; D may be TRBD2 (5 bases). Trimming pared 0 bases from V and 3 bases from J, leaving 11 bases between. The CDR3 is 15 residues long. Germline assignment: CDR1 SGHNT and CDR2 YYREEE (reference sequence). The chain's CDR3 is CASSLDGLATDTQYF. DNA for the CDR3: TGTGCCAGCAGCTTGGACGGCCTAGCAACAGATACGCAGTATTTT.

This CDR3 reads CASSFPGMVTEAFF. The CDR3, as DNA: TGTGCCAGCAGCTTTCCGGGGATGGTCACTGAAGCTTTCTTT. J is TRBJ1-1 and V is TRBV7-8, with D uncertain. V was cut by 3 bases and J by 4 bases, with 12 bases left in between. The CDR3 consists of 14 residues. Germline V CDR1 and CDR2: SGHVS, FQNEAQ.

This chain uses TRBV6-6 with TRBJ2-7, with D possibly being TRBD1 (6 bases). The CDR3 has 15 residues. Trimming pared 2 bases from V and 2 bases from J, leaving 13 bases between. The germline CDR1 and CDR2 sequences are MNHNY and SVGAGI (reference sequence). CDR3 bases: TGTGCCAGCAGTTACCGGACAGTACCTCCCTACGAGCAGTACTTC. This codes for CASSYRTVPPYEQYF.

This chain joins TRBV30 and TRBJ2-5, with 7 bases identical to TRBD1. The CDR3 contains 16 residues. Looked up from germline, CDR1 is GTSNPN and CDR2 is SVGIG (reference sequence). The trim removed 3 bases at V and 0 bases at J, leaving 10 bases unmatched. Here the CDR3 reads CAWSTRDSWYQETQYF. CDR3 nucleotides: TGTGCCTGGAGCACCCGGGACAGTTGGTACCAAGAGACCCAGTACTTC.

J is TRBJ2-7 and V is TRBV30; 9 nucleotides agree with TRBD1. The CDR3 runs to 13 residues. CDR1 is GTSNPN, CDR2 SVGIG, per germline (reference sequence). Trimming cost V 3 bases and J 8 bases; bases outside gene matches: 8. DNA for the CDR3: TGTGCCTGGAGCTCGGACAGGGGAAGTAAGCAGTACTTC. Protein sequence: CAWSSDRGSKQYF. The complete variable domain, with remaining parts taken from reference TRBV30 and TRBJ2-7, reads SQTIHQWPATLVQPVGSPLSLECTVEGTSNPNLYWYRQAAGRGLQLLFYSVGIGQISSEVPQNLSASRPQDRQFILSSKKLLLSDSGFYLCAWSSDRGSKQYFGPGTRLTVT.

The chain carries TRBV4-3 and TRBJ1-1; 8 positions match TRBD1. Losses at the gene ends were 4 bases for V and 0 bases for J; bases not matched to a gene: 13. Germline CDR1 reads LGHNA; CDR2 reads YSLEER. The CDR3 contains 18 residues. The CDR3, as DNA: TGCGCCAGCAGCCGTGGACAGGGTGCCTTGAACCTGAACACTGAAGCTTTCTTT. Translating gives CASSRGQGALNLNTEAFF.

The chain links TRBV5-1 to TRBJ1-3; the match to TRBD1 covers 9 bases. Germline V gene sequence: CDR1 SGHRS, CDR2 YFSETQ. The CDR3 consists of 16 residues. The J segment lost 0 bases and the V segment lost 0 bases, leaving 1 base of the junction unmatched. CDR3 amino acids: CASSLVGQGSGNTIYF. The CDR3 DNA reads TGCGCCAGCAGCTTGGTGGGACAGGGCTCTGGAAACACCATATATTTT.

The chain links TRBV9 to TRBJ2-3; D is perhaps TRBD1 (5 bases). CDR3 length equals 15 residues. The V gene lost 6 bases and the J gene lost 0 bases, with 14 bases spanning the gap. CDR1 and CDR2 from the germline V gene are SGDLS and YYNGEE. CDR3 sequence reads: CASTIQALSTDTQYF. In nucleotides, the CDR3 is TGTGCCAGCACAATACAGGCACTCAGCACAGATACGCAGTATTTT. The complete variable domain, with remaining parts taken from reference TRBV9 and TRBJ2-3, reads DSGVTQTPKHLITATGQRVTLRCSPRSGDLSVYWYQQSLDQGLQFLIQYYNGEERAKGNILERFSAQQFPDLHSELNLSSLELGDSALYFCASTIQALSTDTQYFGPGTRLTVL.

The chain carries TRBV7-2 and TRBJ1-1; 7 bases line up with TRBD1. The CDR3 has 15 residues. The germline CDR1 and CDR2 sequences are SGHTA and FQGNSA. Unmatched junction bases numbered 4, after V lost 2 bases and J lost 1 base. The CDR3 here is CASSLQTGTNTEAFF. The CDR3, as DNA: TGTGCCAGCAGCTTACAGACAGGGACGAACACTGAAGCTTTCTTT.

The table lists this clone with a count of one. The chain employs TRBV12-3 or TRBV12-4 and TRBJ1-2, with 7 nucleotides matching TRBD1. This CDR3 has 13 amino acids. V dropped 7 bases and J dropped 2; count of bases not matched to a gene: 4. As DNA, the CDR3 is TGTGCCAGCAACCTGGGACAGAACTATGGCTACACCTTC. Amino acids: CASNLGQNYGYTF.

This chain uses TRBV29-1 with TRBJ1-2, with TRBD1 matching 7 bases. V was clipped by 5 bases and J by 5 bases; unmatched bases: 14. Germline CDR1 is SQVTM and CDR2 is ANQGSEA. The CDR3 covers 15 residues. CDR3 residues: CSVSGTAVGLYGYTF. Written as DNA, the CDR3 is TGCAGCGTTTCCGGGACAGCCGTCGGACTATATGGCTACACCTTC.

The V gene is TRBV7-2, the J gene TRBJ1-2; 7 bases are a match to TRBD1. The V gene's germline CDR1 is SGHTA and CDR2 FQGNSA. The junction had 13 bases not matched to a gene; V was cut back by 3 bases and J by 6 bases. The CDR3 sequence is 16 residues long. The CDR3 DNA sequence: TGTGCCAGCAGCTTCCACGGGAACAGGGGTTCGGATGGCTACACCTTC. Encoded protein: CASSFHGNRGSDGYTF. The full variable domain, rest sourced from reference TRBV7-2 and TRBJ1-2, is GAGVSQSPSNKVTEKGKDVELRCDPISGHTALYWYRQSLGQGLEFLIYFQGNSAPDKSGLPSDRFSAERTGGSVSTLTIQRTQQEDSAVYLCASSFHGNRGSDGYTFGSGTRLTVV.

This clone was observed a few times. The chain employs TRBV3-1 (or the pseudogene TRBV3-2) and TRBJ2-1; D might be TRBD2 (6 bases). V dropped 3 bases and J dropped 2 bases, with 17 bases sitting between them. CDR1 and CDR2 (germline): LGHDT, YNNKEL (reference sequence). The CDR3 consists of 17 residues. CDR3 sequence reads: CASSHSSRSGPYNEQFF. CDR3 DNA: TGTGCCAGCAGCCACAGCAGCCGGAGCGGGCCCTACAATGAGCAGTTCTTC.

J is TRBJ1-4 and V is TRBV2; no reliable D call. This CDR3 has 13 residues. V was cut by 6 bases and J by 11 bases, with 16 bases left in between. CDR1 and CDR2 from the germline V gene are SNHLY and FYNNEI. CDR3 region: CASSPSGVDKLFF. CDR3 sequence (DNA): TGTGCCAGCAGCCCTTCGGGTGTGGATAAACTGTTTTTT.

The V gene is TRBV3-1 (or the pseudogene TRBV3-2), the J gene TRBJ2-6; D call uncertain. The CDR3 extends over 15 amino acids. Trimming left V 6 bases short and J 1 base short, with 10 bases between. Germline V gives CDR1 LGHDT, CDR2 YNNKEL (reference sequence). CDR3 loop: CASSLSNSGANVLTF. In DNA, the CDR3 is TGTGCCAGCAGTCTCAGTAATTCTGGGGCCAACGTCCTGACTTTC.

The chain links TRBV3-1 (or the pseudogene TRBV3-2) to TRBJ2-1, with 8 bases aligning to TRBD2. The V segment lost 0 bases and the J segment 2 bases; nucleotides outside the gene matches: 6. This CDR3 region has 17 residues. Germline V gene data show CDR1 as LGHDT and CDR2 as YNNKEL (reference sequence). Written as DNA, the CDR3 is TGTGCCAGCAGCCAAGACTCGGCGGGGGGCCCCTACAATGAGCAGTTCTTC. Its translation is CASSQDSAGGPYNEQFF.

The rearrangement joins TRBV5-1 to TRBJ1-1; 7 positions agree with TRBD1. Germline CDR1 SGHRS, CDR2 YFSETQ. The CDR3 covers 16 residues. V was pared by 2 bases and J by 1 base, with 8 bases of the junction left unmatched. The CDR3 DNA is TGCGCCAGCAGCTTAACAACCGGACAGGAGAACACTGAAGCTTTCTTT. Amino acid sequence: CASSLTTGQENTEAFF.

The chain carries TRBV29-1 and TRBJ1-1; TRBD1 matches 7 bases. The CDR3 totals 14 residues. V was pared by 7 bases and J by 2 bases, with 10 bases of the junction left unmatched. Germline loops: CDR1 SQVTM, CDR2 ANQGSEA. This CDR3 is CSGSQGTFNTEAFF. The CDR3 DNA reads as TGCAGCGGTTCACAGGGGACCTTTAACACTGAAGCTTTCTTT.